Following are 9 T cell receptor beta chains from one sample sequenced in a study of cytomegalovirus exposure and HLA in healthy donors. Primers included in the PCR were 60 Vbeta and 13 Jbeta primers. Method: immunoSEQ multiplex PCR; TCRdb's copy keeps in-frame clones and lacks some. In the table there are fewer than 250,000 clones, around 84% of which are singletons. The specimen was PBMCs. The receptors shown here come from a man aged 40-49 years in good health and CMV-seropositive.

This clone was counted a few times. The chain has TRBV27 and TRBJ2-1, with 7 bases that match TRBD1. The CDR3 totals 14 residues. The germline V gene encodes CDR1 MNHEY and CDR2 SMNVEV (reference sequence). After removal of 6 bases from V and 12 bases from J, the junction contained 14 bases not matched to a gene. The CDR3 DNA reads TGTGCCAGCAGCGCAGGGGGACCCAAGAGCGGGCAGTTCTTC. Translating it yields CASSAGGPKSGQFF.

The J gene is TRBJ2-5, the V gene TRBV29-1, with D unclear. CDR3 size: 12 residues. V lost 3 bases, J lost 5 bases, and 10 bases lay in between. Germline assignment: CDR1 SQVTM and CDR2 ANQGSEA. This CDR3 reads CSVDLAKETQYF. In nucleotides, the CDR3 is TGCAGCGTTGATCTTGCTAAGGAGACCCAGTACTTC.

This chain uses TRBV5-4 with TRBJ2-2, with a weak D call TRBD2 (5 bases). Germline loops: CDR1 SGHNT, CDR2 YYREEE (reference sequence). The CDR3 has 16 amino acids. V lost 0 bases, J lost 5 bases, and 14 bases lay in between. The CDR3 spells CASSLAPGRGTGELFF. CDR3 coding DNA: TGTGCCAGCAGCTTGGCCCCAGGCCGAGGGACCGGGGAGCTGTTTTTT.

The chain employs TRBV4-2 and TRBJ2-3; 12 bases agree with TRBD2. V lost 0 bases and J lost 5; bases outside the gene matches: 3. Germline V gene data show CDR1 as LGHNA and CDR2 as YNFKEQ. This CDR3 has 16 amino acids. CDR3 loop: CASSQEASGGVDTQYF. The CDR3 DNA reads TGTGCCAGCAGCCAAGAGGCTAGCGGGGGGGTAGATACGCAGTATTTT.

The chain combines TRBV5-1 with TRBJ2-1; 12 bases line up with TRBD2. Germline V gene sequence: CDR1 SGHRS, CDR2 YFSETQ. The CDR3 contains 17 residues. Germline trimming cut 6 bases from V and 0 bases from J; bases unmatched to any gene: 7. The CDR3 loop reads CASTISSGRASYNEQFF. The CDR3 nucleotides are TGCGCCAGCACGATATCTAGCGGGAGGGCCTCCTACAATGAGCAGTTCTTC.

The chain links TRBV6-1 to TRBJ1-2, with 9 bases lining up with TRBD1. CDR1 MNHNS and CDR2 SASEGT come from the germline V gene. The CDR3 length is 14 residues. Trimming took 6 bases from V and 2 from J; bases not matched to a gene: 4. CDR3 nucleotide sequence: TGTGCCAGCAGGGAAACAGGGGGCAACTATGGCTACACCTTC. Protein product: CASRETGGNYGYTF.

The table lists this clone with a count of one. The chain employs TRBV7-8 and TRBJ2-7; D perhaps matches TRBD2 (6 bases). Trimming stripped 5 bases from V and 6 bases from J, with 20 bases between. Germline-derived CDR1 and CDR2 are SGHVS and FQNEAQ. This CDR3 comprises 15 residues. This CDR3 is CASSQGRQGLSEQYF. The CDR3 region has the DNA TGTGCCAGCAGCCAAGGGAGGCAGGGTCTCTCCGAGCAGTACTTC. The full variable domain, in which reference TRBV7-8 and TRBJ2-7 provide the parts outside the CDR3, is GAGVSQSPRYKVAKRGQDVALRCDPISGHVSLFWYQQALGQGPEFLTYFQNEAQLDKSGLPSDRFFAERPEGSVSTLKIQRTQQEDSAVYLCASSQGRQGLSEQYFGPGTRLTVT.

The chain is built from TRBV28 and TRBJ1-1; 8 bases fit TRBD1. Per the germline V gene, CDR1 is MDHEN and CDR2 is SYDVKM. V was pared by 2 bases and J by 0 bases, with 2 bases of the junction left unmatched. The CDR3 totals 15 residues. The DNA for the CDR3 is TGTGCCAGCAGTTTACAGGGACAGGTGAACACTGAAGCTTTCTTT. This codes for CASSLQGQVNTEAFF. The variable domain in full, with the rest retrieved from reference TRBV28 and TRBJ1-1, is DVKVTQSSRYLVKRTGEKVFLECVQDMDHENMFWYRQDPGLGLRLIYFSYDVKMKEKGDIPEGYSVSREKKERFSLILESASTNQTSMYLCASSLQGQVNTEAFFGQGTRLTVV.

This sequence joins TRBV7-2 and TRBJ2-3; tentatively, D is TRBD2 (6 bases). The V end lost 1 base, the J end lost 2 bases, and 19 bases lay between the germline ends. Looked up from germline, CDR1 is SGHTA and CDR2 is FQGNSA. There are 18 residues in the CDR3. The CDR3 protein is CASSLVGNSGLYTDTQYF. As DNA, the CDR3 is TGTGCCAGCAGCTTAGTGGGGAATAGCGGCCTTTACACAGATACGCAGTATTTT.